This TCR beta chain stems from a study of cytomegalovirus exposure and HLA in healthy donors. 13 Jbeta primers and 60 Vbeta primers were used for the PCR. The method was immunoSEQ multiplex PCR; TCRdb's version includes in-frame clones alone and lacks a portion of them. The sample yields some 200,000 clones, around 77% seen once. Remarks on this clone: The antigen is not known.

Findings and caveats of the study: Some V segments (TRBV6-2 and TRBV6-3 among them) were excluded as indistinguishable. Later analysis revealed greater clonal expansion in HLA-associated TCR beta chains than in equally common others.

Per the germline V gene, CDR1 is SGHNT and CDR2 is YYREEE (reference sequence). This CDR3 comprises 15 residues. J lost 7 bases, V lost 1 base, and 10 bases had no gene match. Material: PBMCs. The genes are TRBV5-4 and TRBJ2-7, with 8 bases lining up with TRBD1. The origin of this receptor is a woman in her twenties or thirties in good health and CMV-seropositive. The CDR3 here is CASSLQTGGLCEQYF. CDR3 DNA: TGTGCCAGCAGCTTGCAAACAGGGGGTTTGTGTGAGCAGTACTTC.